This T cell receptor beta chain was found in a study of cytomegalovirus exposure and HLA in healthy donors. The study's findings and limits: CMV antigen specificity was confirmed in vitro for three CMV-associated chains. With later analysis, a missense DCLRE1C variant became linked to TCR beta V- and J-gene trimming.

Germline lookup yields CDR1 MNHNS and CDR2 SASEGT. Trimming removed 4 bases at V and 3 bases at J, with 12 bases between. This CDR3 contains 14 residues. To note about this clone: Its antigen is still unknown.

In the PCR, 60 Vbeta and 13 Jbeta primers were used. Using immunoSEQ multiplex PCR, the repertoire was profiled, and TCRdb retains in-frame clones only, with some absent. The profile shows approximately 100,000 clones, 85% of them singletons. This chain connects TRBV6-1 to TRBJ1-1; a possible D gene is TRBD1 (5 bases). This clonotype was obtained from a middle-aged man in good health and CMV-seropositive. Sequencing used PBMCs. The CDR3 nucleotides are TGTGCCAGCAGTGCTAGGACATATGACACTGAAGCTTTCTTT. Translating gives CASSARTYDTEAFF.